This passage covers 27 T cell receptor beta chains from one sample sequenced in a study of T cell changes during pregnancy in multiple sclerosis. TCRdb's table, derived via immunoSEQ multiplex PCR, lists solely in-frame clones and lacks some. The table lists 66,000 or so clones, about 91% of them singletons. The sequencing here drew on CD8+ T cells from peripheral blood mononuclear cells, taken before pregnancy. These receptors all stem from a female donor with multiple sclerosis, enrolled in a pregnancy study.

The chain recombines TRBV19 with TRBJ1-1; TRBD1 aligns across 8 bases. This CDR3 has 17 residues. J lost 0 bases, V lost 5 bases, and 11 bases had no gene match. Germline V gene data show CDR1 as LNHDA and CDR2 as SQIVND (reference sequence). The CDR3 loop reads CASSVDRGDAMNTEAFF. In DNA, the CDR3 is TGTGCCAGTAGTGTTGACAGGGGTGACGCTATGAACACTGAAGCTTTCTTT.

The chain employs TRBV13 and TRBJ2-5; tentative D call: TRBD1 (6 bases). Germline assignment: CDR1 PRHDT and CDR2 FYEKMQ (reference sequence). This CDR3 is built from 15 residues. Trimming stripped 2 bases from V and 1 base from J, with 11 bases between. In nucleotides, the CDR3 is TGTGCCAGCAGCTTACAGGGGATTCCCCAAGAGACCCAGTACTTC. As protein: CASSLQGIPQETQYF.

Points on this clone: Other DNA sequences in the same sample also yield this CDR3. V is TRBV2 and J is TRBJ2-7; D is possibly TRBD1 (5 bases). The CDR3 totals 13 residues. Trimming pared 6 bases from V and 1 base from J, leaving 10 bases between. CDR1 is SNHLY, CDR2 FYNNEI, per germline. This CDR3 reads CASRQGLSYEQYF. CDR3 bases: TGTGCCAGCAGGCAGGGCCTATCCTACGAGCAGTACTTC.

This sequence joins TRBV4-2 and TRBJ2-7; D not certain. CDR1 is LGHNA, CDR2 YNFKEQ, per germline. This CDR3 region has 14 residues. V gave up 1 base and J gave up 3 bases, with 10 bases separating them. The CDR3 coding sequence is TGTGCCAGCAGCCAAGGACTCTTTAACTACGAGCAGTACTTC. Translating gives CASSQGLFNYEQYF.

V usage is TRBV7-9 and J usage is TRBJ2-1; 15 bases are a match to TRBD2. After removal of 5 bases from V and 8 bases from J, the junction contained 4 bases not matched to a gene. The CDR3 is 15 amino acids. The germline V gene encodes CDR1 SEHNR and CDR2 FQNEAQ (reference sequence). CDR3 sequence reads: CASSPGLAGGDEQFF. The DNA for the CDR3 is TGTGCCAGCAGCCCGGGACTAGCGGGGGGAGATGAGCAGTTCTTC.

The J gene is TRBJ2-7, the V gene TRBV27; 9 nucleotides match TRBD1. CDR3 length: 16 amino acids. The V and J ends lost 0 bases and 1 base, in that order; junction bases with no gene match: 4. Germline V lookup: CDR1 MNHEY, CDR2 SMNVEV (reference sequence). The CDR3 spells CASSLSAGTGSYEQYF. As DNA, the CDR3 is TGTGCCAGCAGTTTATCTGCCGGGACAGGGTCCTACGAGCAGTACTTC.

The J gene is TRBJ2-3, the V gene TRBV7-2, with D possibly TRBD1 on 6 matching bases. V lost 4 bases and J lost 2, with 19 bases in between. Germline V lookup: CDR1 SGHTA, CDR2 FQGNSA. This CDR3 has 17 amino acids. The DNA of the CDR3 is TGTGCCAGCAGCTCTTATTTCCAGGGGCCGTTCACAGATACGCAGTATTTT. It yields the protein CASSSYFQGPFTDTQYF.

This chain uses TRBV27 with TRBJ2-7; 9 bases map to TRBD2. The CDR3 runs to 16 residues. The germline V gene has CDR1 MNHEY and CDR2 SMNVEV (reference sequence). The J segment lost 1 base and the V segment lost 1 base, leaving 5 bases of the junction unmatched. The CDR3 region has the DNA TGTGCCAGCAGTTTATTGGTAGCGGGGGTATCCTACGAGCAGTACTTC. The encoded protein is CASSLLVAGVSYEQYF.

The chain employs TRBV2 and TRBJ1-2, with D tentatively TRBD1 (6 bases). Trimming took off 10 bases at V and 0 bases at J, with 12 bases between the two ends. The germline CDR1 and CDR2 sequences are SNHLY and FYNNEI. The CDR3 covers 13 residues. CDR3 bases: TGTGCCAACCCCGGACAGCCTAACTATGGCTACACCTTC. Its protein is CANPGQPNYGYTF. Using reference TRBV2 and TRBJ1-2 for the parts outside the CDR3, the full variable domain is EPEVTQTPSHQVTQMGQEVILRCVPISNHLYFYWYRQILGQKVEFLVSFYNNEISEKSEIFDDQFSVERPDGSNFTLKIRSTKLEDSAMYFCANPGQPNYGYTFGSGTRLTVV.

The chain couples TRBV27 to TRBJ2-3; no clear D gene. This CDR3 has 15 residues. Germline values: CDR1 MNHEY, CDR2 SMNVEV (reference sequence). The ends were cut back, 4 bases at V and 2 bases at J, with 13 bases in the middle. CDR3 in DNA: TGTGCCAGCAGTTCCTTCGCGTCCCTCACAGATACGCAGTATTTT. Translation gives CASSSFASLTDTQYF.

The chain combines TRBV5-1 with TRBJ2-7, with 12 bases matching TRBD2. The ends lost 5 bases at V and 1 base at J; junction bases unmatched: 1. CDR1 is SGHRS, CDR2 YFSETQ, per germline. The CDR3 contains 14 residues. As DNA, the CDR3 is TGCGCCAGCAGGACTAGCGGGGGATCCTACGAGCAGTACTTC. The encoded protein is CASRTSGGSYEQYF. Full variable domain (rest looked up from reference TRBV5-1 and TRBJ2-7): KAGVTQTPRYLIKTRGQQVTLSCSPISGHRSVSWYQQTPGQGLQFLFEYFSETQRNKGNFPGRFSGRQFSNSRSEMNVSTLELGDSALYLCASRTSGGSYEQYFGPGTRLTVT.

J is TRBJ2-3 and V is TRBV7-9; TRBD2 agrees at 8 bases. The CDR3 extends over 15 amino acids. CDR1 and CDR2 from the germline V gene are SEHNR and FQNEAQ (reference sequence). The trim removed 2 bases at V and 4 bases at J, leaving 5 bases unmatched. The CDR3 region is CASSLSAGGPDTQYF. CDR3 sequence (DNA): TGTGCCAGCAGCTTATCCGCGGGGGGCCCAGATACGCAGTATTTT.

V usage is TRBV2 and J usage is TRBJ1-1; TRBD1 is a possible D gene (5 bases). The V gene's germline CDR1 is SNHLY and CDR2 FYNNEI. V lost 0 bases and J lost 1, with 9 bases in between. The CDR3 is 15 residues long. CDR3 residues: CASSEAGTGNTEAFF. CDR3 DNA sequence: TGTGCCAGCAGTGAAGCAGGCACAGGGAACACTGAAGCTTTCTTT. Looking up the rest from reference TRBV2 and TRBJ1-1 gives the full variable domain: EPEVTQTPSHQVTQMGQEVILRCVPISNHLYFYWYRQILGQKVEFLVSFYNNEISEKSEIFDDQFSVERPDGSNFTLKIRSTKLEDSAMYFCASSEAGTGNTEAFFGQGTRLTVV.

This chain joins TRBV27 and TRBJ2-1; 11 positions agree with TRBD2. This CDR3 has 14 amino acids. Per the germline V gene, CDR1 is MNHEY and CDR2 is SMNVEV (reference sequence). Trimming at V came to 2 bases and at J to 8 bases, leaving 2 bases not matched to a gene. CDR3 residues: CASSLGSGGDEQFF. In nucleotides, the CDR3 is TGTGCCAGCAGTTTAGGTAGCGGGGGGGATGAGCAGTTCTTC.

The chain uses TRBV30 and TRBJ1-2, with D possibly being TRBD1 (5 bases). Trimming stripped 3 bases from V and 4 bases from J, with 15 bases between. The CDR3 totals 14 residues. Per the germline V gene, CDR1 is GTSNPN and CDR2 is SVGIG (reference sequence). The CDR3 DNA is TGTGCCTGGAGAGAGGCAGGGAACTTCTATGGCTACACCTTC. Its protein is CAWREAGNFYGYTF.

The chain uses TRBV29-1 and TRBJ1-1; no firm D call. Trimming stripped 4 bases from V and 0 bases from J, with 3 bases between. This CDR3 spans 11 amino acids. Germline V lookup: CDR1 SQVTM, CDR2 ANQGSEA. CDR3 residues: CSVVVNTEAFF. The CDR3 coding sequence is TGCAGCGTTGTCGTGAACACTGAAGCTTTCTTT.

The gene calls are TRBV9 and TRBJ2-2; a weak D match, TRBD2 (7 bases). This CDR3 is built from 17 residues. From germline, CDR1 is SGDLS and CDR2 YYNGEE. Trimming took 2 bases from V and 3 from J, leaving 17 bases between them. The CDR3 nucleotides read TGTGCCAGCAGCGTCCAGAAAGGGGGGGCCTACACCGGGGAGCTGTTTTTT. This gives the protein CASSVQKGGAYTGELFF.

In the case of this clone: A junction end diverges from the germline sequence, so it may reflect a read error. The V call is TRBV7-9, the J call TRBJ2-6; TRBD1 matches at 9 bases. The CDR3 length is 16 residues. Germline V gives CDR1 SEHNR, CDR2 FQNEAQ (reference sequence). CDR3 nucleotides: TGTGCCAGCAGCTCGGGACAGGGATATGGGACCAACGTCCTGACTTTC. Its translation: CASSSGQGYGTNVLTF.

The chain links TRBV19 to TRBJ1-2; a possible D gene is TRBD1 (6 bases). The germline V and J ends were trimmed by 2 bases and 2 bases, with 9 bases remaining between them. The CDR3 spans 14 residues. In germline, CDR1 is LNHDA, CDR2 SQIVND (reference sequence). DNA of the CDR3: TGTGCCAGTAGTATATTTACAGGGAACTATGGCTACACCTTC. This gives the protein CASSIFTGNYGYTF.

The CDR3 bases are TGTGCCAGCAGCTTATCTCCTAGCGGGGGGTGGCGCAATGAGCAGTTCTTC. This gives the protein CASSLSPSGGWRNEQFF. The chain couples TRBV13 to TRBJ2-1; 11 bases agree with TRBD2. The V gene end was trimmed by 2 bases and the J gene end by 6 bases; junction bases not matched to a gene: 9. This CDR3 region has 17 residues. Germline V gives CDR1 PRHDT, CDR2 FYEKMQ (reference sequence).

This sequence joins TRBV27 and TRBJ1-2, with 8 bases that match TRBD1. Germline lookup yields CDR1 MNHEY and CDR2 SMNVEV (reference sequence). The J segment lost 8 bases and the V segment lost 1 base, leaving 6 bases of the junction unmatched. The CDR3 has 14 amino acids. For the CDR3, the DNA is TGTGCCAGCAGTTTATTTGCAGGGGGCCAGGGCTACACCTTC. This translates into CASSLFAGGQGYTF.

This rearrangement joins TRBV9 to TRBJ1-5; D is unclear. The CDR3 consists of 13 residues. Germline V gene sequence: CDR1 SGDLS, CDR2 YYNGEE. V was shortened by 0 bases and J by 6 bases, with 7 bases between the two germline ends. The chain's CDR3 is CASSVAVGQPQHF. CDR3 nucleotides: TGTGCCAGCAGCGTAGCGGTTGGTCAGCCCCAGCATTTT. The full variable domain, its missing parts supplied by reference TRBV9 and TRBJ1-5, is DSGVTQTPKHLITATGQRVTLRCSPRSGDLSVYWYQQSLDQGLQFLIQYYNGEERAKGNILERFSAQQFPDLHSELNLSSLELGDSALYFCASSVAVGQPQHFGDGTRLSIL.

V is TRBV9 and J is TRBJ2-1; 8 positions match TRBD2. Per the germline V gene, CDR1 is SGDLS and CDR2 is YYNGEE. The ends lost 3 bases at V and 1 base at J; junction bases unmatched: 9. The CDR3 totals 17 residues. CDR3 sequence (DNA): TGTGCCAGCAGCGAGGAAATTAGCGGGGCATCCTACAATGAGCAGTTCTTC. This encodes CASSEEISGASYNEQFF.

This chain links TRBV27 with TRBJ2-7; D perhaps matches TRBD2 (6 bases). Trimming took off 7 bases at V and 4 bases at J, with 14 bases between the two ends. The germline gives CDR1 MNHEY, CDR2 SMNVEV (reference sequence). This CDR3 has 13 residues. For the CDR3, the DNA is TGTGCCAGCAAACGGGGAGGAGGGTACGAGCAGTACTTC. Translated, it gives CASKRGGGYEQYF.

V usage is TRBV25-1 and J usage is TRBJ1-1; 12 bases match TRBD1. From germline, CDR1 is MGHDK and CDR2 SYGVNS. This CDR3 is 16 amino acids long. V shed 2 bases and J 4 bases; nucleotides not matched to a gene: 5. This CDR3 reads CASSEIGTGGFTEAFF. The CDR3 nucleotides read TGTGCCAGCAGTGAAATTGGGACAGGGGGCTTCACTGAAGCTTTCTTT.

The chain has TRBV6-1 and TRBJ1-6, with TRBD1 as a possible D gene (5 bases). Germline V CDR1 and CDR2: MNHNS, SASEGT. Trimming removed 4 bases from V and 6 bases from J, with 13 bases in between. This CDR3 has 15 amino acids. DNA of the CDR3: TGTGCCAGCAGTGGGGCTCAGGGAACTAATTCACCCCTCCACTTT. Translating it yields CASSGAQGTNSPLHF.

J is TRBJ2-2 and V is TRBV2, with TRBD1 matching over 7 bases. CDR1 is SNHLY and CDR2 is FYNNEI in the germline V gene. The CDR3 sequence is 18 residues long. The ends lost 6 bases at V and 6 bases at J; junction bases unmatched: 19. The CDR3 DNA reads TGTGCCAGCAGACCTACAACAGGGGTCCCCCCTGGGGCCGGGGAGCTGTTTTTT. It is translated as CASRPTTGVPPGAGELFF.